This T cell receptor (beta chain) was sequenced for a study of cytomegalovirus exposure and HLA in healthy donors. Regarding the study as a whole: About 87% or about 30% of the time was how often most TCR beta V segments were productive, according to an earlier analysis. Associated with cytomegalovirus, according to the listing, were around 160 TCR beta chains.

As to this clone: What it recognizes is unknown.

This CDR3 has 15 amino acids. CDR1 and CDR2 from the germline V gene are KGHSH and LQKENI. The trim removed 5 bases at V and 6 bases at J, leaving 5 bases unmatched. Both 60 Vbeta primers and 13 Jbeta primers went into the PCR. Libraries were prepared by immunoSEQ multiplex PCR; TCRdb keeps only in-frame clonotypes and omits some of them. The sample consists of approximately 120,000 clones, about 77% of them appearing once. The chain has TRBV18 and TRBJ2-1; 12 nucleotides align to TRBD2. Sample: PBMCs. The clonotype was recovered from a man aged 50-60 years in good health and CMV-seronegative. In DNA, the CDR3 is TGTGCCAGCTCAACGACTAGCGGGAGTCTCAATGAGCAGTTCTTC. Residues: CASSTTSGSLNEQFF. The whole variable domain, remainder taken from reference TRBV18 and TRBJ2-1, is NAGVMQNPRHLVRRRGQEARLRCSPMKGHSHVYWYRQLPEEGLKFMVYLQKENIIDESGMPKERFSAEFPKEGPSILRIQQVVRGDSAAYFCASSTTSGSLNEQFFGPGTRLTVL.